The 24 T cell receptor beta chains reported below all come from one sample, sequenced in a study of T-cell memory formation after mild COVID-19. One entry per CDR3 protein, called by TCRdb with MiXCR from the 5' RACE reads. Of fewer than 500,000 distinct CDR3 sequences listed, more than 20% are singletons. Input material: PBMCs or a T cell subset sorted from them (not recorded which). The receptors derive from an adult woman who had mild COVID-19 (a few samples of this study predate the infection). Cell type and time point are not known.

Only one count was recorded for this clonotype. The genes are TRBV7-9 and TRBJ1-3, with TRBD1 as a possible D gene (6 bases). The CDR3 length is 16 residues. Germline CDR1 reads SEHNR; CDR2 reads FQNEAQ (reference sequence). V was clipped by 3 bases and J by 2 bases, with 14 bases between them. The CDR3 region has the DNA TGTGCCAGCAGCTTGTCGCCGGGGGCGCCTGGAAACACCATATATTTT. Translated, it gives CASSLSPGAPGNTIYF.

The V call is TRBV6-4, the J call TRBJ2-2; D gene uncertain. Germline V gene data show CDR1 as MRHNA and CDR2 as SNTAGT. Trimming cost V 3 bases and J 1 base, with 12 bases left between them. The CDR3 is 16 residues long. The CDR3 spells CASSEGLLWNTGELFF. DNA for the CDR3: TGTGCCAGCAGTGAAGGGCTTCTCTGGAACACCGGGGAGCTGTTTTTT.

This CDR3 is CSVPPGGAGGYTF. The CDR3 DNA reads TGCAGCGTTCCCCCCGGAGGGGCTGGAGGCTACACCTTC. This chain joins TRBV29-1 and TRBJ1-2; D possibly corresponds to TRBD1 (5 bases). V dropped 5 bases and J dropped 8 bases, with 18 bases sitting between them. Germline CDR1 SQVTM, CDR2 ANQGSEA. The CDR3 is 13 residues long.

The chain combines TRBV12-3 or TRBV12-4 with TRBJ1-3; 7 bases agree with TRBD1. Unmatched junction bases numbered 4, after V lost 7 bases and J lost 7 bases. The CDR3 has 12 residues. The DNA for the CDR3 is TGTGCCAGCAAGGCAGGGGGGAACACCATATATTTT. Translated, it gives CASKAGGNTIYF.

This clonotype was found a few times. A much larger clone lies a single base off, so this may be a read error. V is TRBV7-9 and J is TRBJ2-7, with 7 bases that match TRBD1. This CDR3 comprises 14 residues. Germline CDR1 is SEHNR and CDR2 is FQNEAQ (reference sequence). Trimming removed 0 bases from V and 2 bases from J; junction bases left unmatched: 1. CDR3 residues: CASSLAGQTYEQYF. The CDR3 DNA is TGTGCCAGCAGCTTAGCGGGACAGACCTACGAGCAGTACTTC.

This clonotype was observed a handful of times. CDR3: CASSQVVGVDTQYF. Here the CDR3 DNA reads TGTGCCAGCAGCCAAGTAGTGGGGGTAGATACGCAGTATTTT. The chain employs TRBV3-1 and TRBJ2-3; the D gene could be TRBD1 or TRBD2 (5 bases each). Trimming took off 1 base at V and 5 bases at J, with 10 bases between the two ends. The CDR3 spans 14 residues. CDR1 is LGHDT and CDR2 is YNNKEL in the germline V gene (reference sequence).

This chain joins TRBV10-3 and TRBJ1-5; a possible D gene is TRBD1 (5 bases). V gave up 3 bases and J gave up 5 bases, with 8 bases separating them. CDR1 ENHRY and CDR2 SYGVKD come from the germline V gene. This CDR3 has 13 amino acids. CDR3 coding DNA: TGTGCCATCAGTGAAATGGGGGATCAGCCCCAGCATTTT. This gives the protein CAISEMGDQPQHF.

This clonotype was picked up a small number of times. This rearrangement joins TRBV12-3 or TRBV12-4 to TRBJ2-1, with 9 bases identical to TRBD2. Trimming took 9 bases from V and 6 from J; bases not matched to a gene: 15. The CDR3 has 16 amino acids. Written as DNA, the CDR3 is TGTGCCAGTCGTGGGGTAGCGGGAGCAGATGCCAATGAGCAGTTCTTC. This encodes CASRGVAGADANEQFF.

The chain carries TRBV6-2 or TRBV6-3 and TRBJ2-3; TRBD2 might be the D (5 bases). The CDR3 spans 11 residues. V shed 6 bases and J shed 13 bases, with 14 bases lying between them. Germline values: CDR1 MNHEY, CDR2 SVGEGT. The CDR3 sequence: CASSNGYGEYF. In nucleotides, the CDR3 is TGTGCCAGCAGCAACGGATACGGGGAGTATTTT.

This clonotype came up a few times. The chain combines TRBV6-1 with TRBJ1-2; tentative D call: TRBD1 (5 bases). This CDR3 spans 17 amino acids. The germline V gene encodes CDR1 MNHNS and CDR2 SASEGT. V was pared by 2 bases and J by 5 bases, with 21 bases between. The CDR3 sequence is CASSETFIYGGRYGYTF. The CDR3 DNA follows: TGTGCCAGCAGTGAAACCTTCATTTACGGGGGAAGGTATGGCTACACCTTC.

The chain links TRBV2 to TRBJ1-1; tentatively, D is TRBD1 (6 bases). CDR3 length: 14 residues. V lost 7 bases and J lost 5, with 17 bases in between. Germline loops: CDR1 SNHLY, CDR2 FYNNEI. The CDR3 region is CASNGFKGGTEAFF. In DNA form, the CDR3 reads TGTGCCAGCAATGGTTTCAAGGGGGGGACTGAAGCTTTCTTT. The complete variable domain, with remaining parts taken from reference TRBV2 and TRBJ1-1, reads EPEVTQTPSHQVTQMGQEVILRCVPISNHLYFYWYRQILGQKVEFLVSFYNNEISEKSEIFDDQFSVERPDGSNFTLKIRSTKLEDSAMYFCASNGFKGGTEAFFGQGTRLTVV.

The V gene is TRBV5-1, the J gene TRBJ2-3; 8 bases match TRBD2. The CDR3 covers 15 residues. V gave up 2 bases and J gave up 4 bases; unmatched junction bases: 6. Germline lookup yields CDR1 SGHRS and CDR2 YFSETQ. The CDR3 loop is CASSFPGGPPDTQYF. The CDR3 nucleotides read TGCGCCAGCAGCTTCCCGGGGGGGCCTCCAGATACGCAGTATTTT.

The chain links TRBV20-1 to TRBJ2-1; D is ambiguous. Germline lookup yields CDR1 DFQATT and CDR2 SNEGSKA (reference sequence). The CDR3 consists of 14 residues. V shed 3 bases and J shed 7 bases, with 16 bases lying between them. CDR3 bases: TGCAGTGCTAGGGCCGCTTCTTTTCGTAATGAGCAGTTCTTC. It translates to CSARAASFRNEQFF.

This clonotype occurred a few times. The chain has TRBV6-5 and TRBJ2-5; D possibly corresponds to TRBD1 (7 bases). Germline loops: CDR1 MNHEY, CDR2 SVGAGI. This CDR3 is built from 15 residues. Trimming shortened V by 2 bases and J by 4 bases, and 14 bases separated the two germline ends. CDR3 region: CASSYPRDSGETQYF. The CDR3 DNA reads TGTGCCAGCAGTTACCCGCGGGACAGTGGAGAGACCCAGTACTTC.

The chain combines TRBV4-2 with TRBJ2-6; perhaps TRBD1 as D (6 bases). In germline, CDR1 is LGHNA, CDR2 YNFKEQ. V lost 1 base, J lost 2 bases, and 6 bases lay in between. CDR3 length equals 15 residues. The CDR3 DNA is TGTGCCAGCAGCCAAGGGGACACTGGGGCCAACGTCCTGACTTTC. Protein: CASSQGDTGANVLTF.

J is TRBJ2-3 and V is TRBV29-1, with D tentatively TRBD1 (6 bases). Germline CDR1 and CDR2: SQVTM and ANQGSEA. The CDR3 consists of 14 residues. Trimming removed 4 bases at V and 2 bases at J, with 13 bases between. The CDR3 coding sequence is TGCAGCGTTGCAGACAGGCTGAACACAGATACGCAGTATTTT. It codes for CSVADRLNTDTQYF.

This clonotype showed up many times. The genes are TRBV20-1 and TRBJ2-1, with D possibly matching TRBD2 (6 bases). Per germline, CDR1 DFQATT and CDR2 SNEGSKA (reference sequence). The CDR3 is 14 residues long. V dropped 0 bases and J dropped 0 bases, with 6 bases sitting between them. DNA for the CDR3: TGCAGTGCTAGAGACGGGAGCTCCTACAATGAGCAGTTCTTC. It yields the protein CSARDGSSYNEQFF.

The chain combines TRBV20-1 with TRBJ2-1; 7 bases are a match to TRBD2. CDR1 DFQATT and CDR2 SNEGSKA come from the germline V gene (reference sequence). This CDR3 has 17 amino acids. V trimming: 0 bases; J trimming: 4 bases; junction bases outside the gene matches: 12. Written as DNA, the CDR3 is TGCAGTGCTAGAGATCATCGAGCGGGAAGGTGGTACAATGAGCAGTTCTTC. Translating it yields CSARDHRAGRWYNEQFF.

This sequence joins TRBV5-6 and TRBJ2-7; TRBD2 matches 9 bases. Germline V gives CDR1 SGHDT, CDR2 YYEEEE. Trimming cost V 3 bases and J 2 bases; bases outside gene matches: 12. The CDR3 length is 17 residues. Here the CDR3 DNA reads TGTGCCAGCAGCTCTATAACCGGGACTAGCATCACCTACGAGCAGTACTTC. This translates into CASSSITGTSITYEQYF.

The genes are TRBV12-3 or TRBV12-4 and TRBJ1-4; 12 bases agree with TRBD1. This CDR3 comprises 14 residues. Trimming took 8 bases from V and 6 from J; bases not matched to a gene: 4. DNA of the CDR3: TGTGCCAGCGGGACAGGGGGCGGTGATGAAAAACTGTTTTTT. It is translated as CASGTGGGDEKLFF.

Only a few counts were recorded for this clonotype. The DNA for the CDR3 is TGTGCCAGCAGTCCTTTGGGAGAGATGAACACTGAAGCTTTCTTT. Translating it yields CASSPLGEMNTEAFF. The J gene is TRBJ1-1, the V gene TRBV12-3 or TRBV12-4; D unclear. V dropped 5 bases and J dropped 0 bases, with 13 bases sitting between them. The CDR3 has 15 residues.

The gene calls are TRBV15 and TRBJ2-3; D remains unclear. The length of the CDR3 is 14 residues. CDR1 is LNHNV, CDR2 YYDKDF, per germline (reference sequence). V lost 0 bases and J 0 bases, leaving 4 bases between the germline ends. The CDR3 region is CATSRELSTDTQYF. In DNA form, the CDR3 reads TGTGCCACCAGCAGAGAACTCAGCACAGATACGCAGTATTTT.

This clonotype was seen only a few times. The rearrangement uses TRBV18 and TRBJ2-5; TRBD1 is a possible D gene (6 bases). Looked up from germline, CDR1 is KGHSH and CDR2 is LQKENI. V lost 2 bases, J lost 6 bases, and 19 bases lay in between. The CDR3 consists of 16 residues. The CDR3 DNA is TGTGCCAGCTCACCAACACTCGACCGACAGGCTAAGACCCAGTACTTC. Amino acids: CASSPTLDRQAKTQYF.

This rearrangement joins TRBV29-1 to TRBJ2-7; the match to TRBD2 covers 7 bases. V shed 4 bases and J 2 bases; nucleotides not matched to a gene: 5. The CDR3 spans 13 residues. Germline CDR1 is SQVTM and CDR2 is ANQGSEA. CDR3 protein: CSVGREAPYEQYF. CDR3 DNA: TGCAGCGTTGGTCGGGAGGCCCCCTACGAGCAGTACTTC.